The sequence of this T cell receptor beta chain was determined in a study of cytomegalovirus exposure and HLA in healthy donors. Trimming stripped 0 bases from V and 7 bases from J, with 15 bases between. The V gene's germline CDR1 is MGHRA and CDR2 YSYEKL. This CDR3 is 15 amino acids long. 60 Vbeta and 13 Jbeta primers were used in PCR. The repertoire was sequenced with immunoSEQ multiplex PCR; TCRdb's copy has only in-frame clones and lacks some. In the table there are around 150,000 clones, 77% of which are singletons. This TCR was sampled from a middle-aged woman in good health and CMV-seropositive. The chain is built from TRBV4-1 and TRBJ2-5; D is possibly TRBD1 (5 bases). Sequencing was performed on PBMCs. CDR3 protein: CASSQESRASATQYF. The DNA for the CDR3 is TGCGCCAGCAGCCAAGAGAGCAGGGCGTCGGCGACCCAGTACTTC.